The present T cell receptor (beta chain) was sequenced within a study of cytomegalovirus exposure and HLA in healthy donors. About the research overall: Tens of millions of unique TCRs, all from HLA-typed donors, were included in an early release of the data. Study-level findings and limits: Accurate prediction of most subjects' HLA-A and HLA-B alleles from TCR beta sequences was reported. Reports credit the classifier with highly specific, highly sensitive diagnosis of cytomegalovirus status.

Germline values: CDR1 MNHNY, CDR2 SVGAGI (reference sequence). This CDR3 is 15 amino acids long. Deletions cut 5 bases from V and 3 bases from J, with 16 bases between. The PCR had 60 Vbeta and 13 Jbeta primers. TCRdb keeps only in-frame clones here, not all; method: immunoSEQ multiplex PCR. This sample's table has roughly 50,000 clones. As for this clone: No antigen is known for it.

What was sequenced was PBMCs. This sequence joins TRBV6-6 and TRBJ1-1, with D possibly TRBD1 on 6 matching bases. The clonotype originates from a male donor in good health and CMV-seropositive. The CDR3 nucleotides read TGTGCCAGCAGTGTCGTTCGGGGGGCACACACTGAAGCTTTCTTT. This sequence encodes CASSVVRGAHTEAFF.